These 8 T cell receptor beta chains came from one sample sequenced in a study of blood T cell repertoires in COVID-19. Sequencing was performed with immunoSEQ multiplex PCR; in TCRdb, only in-frame clones are kept and a portion is missing. In the table there are about 140,000 clones, around 89% of which are singletons. Material for sequencing was peripheral blood. The receptors stem from a human donor with COVID-19, enrolled during active disease. The donor label of this sample is uncertain.

As DNA, the CDR3 is TGCGCCAGCAGCTTGGGTGGGCGGAGGGAAAAACTGTTTTTT. Translation: CASSLGGRREKLFF. This chain uses TRBV5-1 with TRBJ1-4, with D hard to call. V dropped 0 bases and J dropped 8 bases, with 11 bases sitting between them. Per the germline V gene, CDR1 is SGHRS and CDR2 is YFSETQ. CDR3 length equals 14 residues.

V gene TRBV5-8 combines with J gene TRBJ2-7; D remains ambiguous. In germline, CDR1 is SGHTS, CDR2 YDEGEE. The CDR3 is made up of 14 amino acids. Trimming left V 4 bases short and J 3 bases short, with 14 bases between. CDR3 sequence (DNA): TGTGCCAGCAGCCGACCCCTCGAGGTCTACGAGCAGTACTTC. As protein: CASSRPLEVYEQYF.

V and J are TRBV21-1 and TRBJ1-1; no DNA check was done on the table's D call, TRBD1. TRBV21-1 is annotated as a pseudogene. This CDR3 has 13 amino acids. The CDR3 loop reads CASTDTLNTEAFF. CDR3 sequence (DNA): TGTGCCAGCACAGACACCCTGAACACTGAAGCTTTCTTT.

This sequence joins TRBV3-1 (or the pseudogene TRBV3-2) and TRBJ1-1; possible D gene TRBD1, 5 bases. Deletions cut 1 base from V and 3 bases from J, with 12 bases between. This CDR3 contains 15 residues. Germline-derived CDR1 and CDR2 are LGHDT and YNNKEL (reference sequence). DNA for the CDR3: TGTGCCAGCAGCCAAGGTCGGGGGTGGGACACTGAAGCTTTCTTT. Translated, it gives CASSQGRGWDTEAFF.

This chain links TRBV4-1 with TRBJ1-2, with D perhaps matching TRBD1 (5 bases). V was shortened by 0 bases and J by 4 bases, with 12 bases between the two germline ends. The CDR3 contains 15 residues. Germline V lookup: CDR1 MGHRA, CDR2 YSYEKL. The CDR3 coding sequence is TGCGCCAGCAGCCAAGAAGGTAGGACACTCTATGGCTACACCTTC. Protein product: CASSQEGRTLYGYTF.

The chain carries TRBV18 and TRBJ2-7; the D gene is possibly TRBD1 (6 bases). Germline V lookup: CDR1 KGHSH, CDR2 LQKENI. The germline V and J ends were trimmed by 3 bases and 5 bases, with 8 bases remaining between them. This CDR3 is 12 amino acids long. CDR3 amino acids: CASSPDRNEQYF. In DNA, the CDR3 is TGTGCCAGCTCACCGGACAGAAACGAGCAGTACTTC.

This clone has more than one count but fewer than ten. The chain links TRBV28 to TRBJ1-2, with D possibly being TRBD1 (5 bases). CDR3 length equals 10 residues. The V and J ends lost 8 bases and 6 bases respectively, with 7 bases between them. In germline, CDR1 is MDHEN, CDR2 SYDVKM. CDR3 in amino acids: CASGGDGYTF. CDR3 bases: TGTGCCAGCGGGGGGGATGGCTACACCTTC.

J is TRBJ1-1 and V is TRBV4-1; possibly TRBD1 for D (5 bases). The CDR3 is 15 residues long. The germline V gene has CDR1 MGHRA and CDR2 YSYEKL. V was shortened by 7 bases and J by 3 bases, with 18 bases between the two germline ends. CDR3 region: CASTRQRGSYTEAFF. CDR3 coding DNA: TGCGCCAGCACCCGACAGCGGGGTTCCTACACTGAAGCTTTCTTT.